This T cell receptor (beta chain) derives from a study of yellow fever vaccine responses in identical twins. Per the germline V gene, CDR1 is MDHEN and CDR2 is SYDVKM. V lost 6 bases and J lost 4; bases outside the gene matches: 8. The CDR3 runs to 15 residues. This clonotype was recorded a few times. MiXCR, applied by TCRdb to the RT-PCR reads, yields one record per CDR3 protein. The data contain around 20,000 distinct CDR3 sequences, approximately 68% of them singletons. The sequenced sample was T cells from blood (PBMCs), unsorted or a sorted subset (not recorded which), obtained before or after yellow fever vaccination (not recorded which). The receptor comes from a young woman who received the yellow fever vaccine. V is TRBV28 and J is TRBJ2-1; TRBD1 matches at 8 bases. The CDR3 is CASRSDRGPYNEQFF. The DNA for the CDR3 is TGTGCCAGCAGATCTGACAGGGGACCTTACAATGAGCAGTTCTTC.